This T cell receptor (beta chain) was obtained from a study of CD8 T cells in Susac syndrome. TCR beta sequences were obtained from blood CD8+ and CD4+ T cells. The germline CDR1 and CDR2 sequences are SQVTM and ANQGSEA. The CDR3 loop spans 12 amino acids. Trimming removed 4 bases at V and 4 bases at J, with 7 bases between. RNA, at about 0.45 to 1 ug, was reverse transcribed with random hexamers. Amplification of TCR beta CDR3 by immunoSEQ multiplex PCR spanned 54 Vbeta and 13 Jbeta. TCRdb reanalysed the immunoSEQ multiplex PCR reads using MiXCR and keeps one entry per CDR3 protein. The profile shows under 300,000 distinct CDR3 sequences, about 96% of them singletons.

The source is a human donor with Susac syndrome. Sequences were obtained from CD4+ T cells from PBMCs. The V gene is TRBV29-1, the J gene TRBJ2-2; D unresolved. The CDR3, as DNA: TGCAGCGTTGTCCCGACCACCGGGGAGCTGTTTTTT. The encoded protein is CSVVPTTGELFF.